These 24 T cell receptor beta chains were sequenced from one sample in a study of T cell changes during pregnancy in multiple sclerosis. TCRdb's table, derived via immunoSEQ multiplex PCR, lists solely in-frame clones and lacks some. The table shows 25,000 to 35,000 clones, with around nine tenths occurring only once. The sequences come from CD4+ T cells from peripheral blood mononuclear cells, collected in the first trimester of pregnancy. These receptors were collected from a female donor in good health, enrolled as a control in a pregnancy study.

The rearrangement links TRBV11-1 to TRBJ2-2; D gene unclear. Trimming took off 1 base at V and 4 bases at J, with 7 bases between the two ends. This CDR3 contains 14 residues. In germline, CDR1 is SGHAT, CDR2 FQDESV (reference sequence). The CDR3 protein is CASSLGASTGELFF. CDR3 DNA sequence: TGTGCCAGCAGCTTAGGGGCGAGCACCGGGGAGCTGTTTTTT.

This rearrangement joins TRBV7-2 to TRBJ1-4, with 9 positions matching TRBD1. The germline V gene encodes CDR1 SGHTA and CDR2 FQGNSA. The CDR3 is 15 residues long. V gave up 0 bases and J gave up 7 bases; unmatched junction bases: 3. CDR3 nucleotides: TGTGCCAGCAGCTTAGCCGGGACAGGGAGTGAAAAACTGTTTTTT. This encodes CASSLAGTGSEKLFF.

This chain's CDR3 is CASSVAVAGNEQYF. In nucleotides, the CDR3 is TGTGCCAGCAGCGTAGCGGTAGCGGGCAACGAGCAGTACTTC. This chain joins TRBV9 and TRBJ2-7, with TRBD2 matching over 7 bases. V shed 0 bases and J 5 bases; nucleotides not matched to a gene: 5. The CDR3 runs 14 residues. Germline V gene lookup returns CDR1 SGDLS and CDR2 YYNGEE.

This clone was observed a single time. The chain links TRBV6-1 to TRBJ1-2; D is possibly TRBD1 (6 bases). Deletions cut 6 bases from V and 1 base from J, with 15 bases between. Germline V gene lookup returns CDR1 MNHNS and CDR2 SASEGT. The CDR3 has 15 residues. The DNA of the CDR3 is TGTGCCAGCAGGAAAACAGGGTCCATTAACTATGGCTACACCTTC. As protein: CASRKTGSINYGYTF.

This clone was picked up one time. The genes are TRBV2 and TRBJ1-1; D might be TRBD1 (5 bases). Trimming pared 5 bases from V and 11 bases from J, leaving 12 bases between. The CDR3 length is 11 residues. Germline assignment: CDR1 SNHLY and CDR2 FYNNEI. Written as DNA, the CDR3 is TGTGCCAGCAGTTCGAGACAGATCGCTTTCTTT. It specifies CASSSRQIAFF.

V usage is TRBV30 and J usage is TRBJ2-7; 7 bases agree with TRBD1. The CDR3 has 12 residues. V was clipped by 3 bases and J by 9 bases; unmatched bases: 8. CDR1 is GTSNPN and CDR2 is SVGIG in the germline V gene (reference sequence). CDR3 loop: CAWSSDRATQYF. The CDR3 DNA reads TGTGCCTGGAGCTCCGACAGGGCAACGCAGTACTTC.

This clone was seen a handful of times. The J gene is TRBJ1-6, the V gene TRBV11-3; 8 bases match TRBD1. CDR1 SGHNT and CDR2 YENEEA come from the germline V gene. This CDR3 has 15 amino acids. Unmatched junction bases numbered 11, after V lost 5 bases and J lost 11 bases. CDR3 nucleotides: TGTGCCAGCAGCCTCGACGCCAGGACAGGGCCACCCCTCCACTTT. It encodes CASSLDARTGPPLHF.

This clone appeared once. The chain carries TRBV6-1 and TRBJ1-3; 8 bases fit TRBD1. The trim removed 3 bases at V and 3 bases at J, leaving 10 bases unmatched. The CDR3 loop spans 17 amino acids. CDR1 is MNHNS and CDR2 is SASEGT in the germline V gene. The CDR3 nucleotides read TGTGCCAGCAGTGAGAGATCCCGGGACAGGTTTGGAAACACCATATATTTT. As protein: CASSERSRDRFGNTIYF.

The chain carries TRBV9 and TRBJ2-1, with D perhaps matching TRBD2 (7 bases). Trimming shortened V by 1 base and J by 7 bases, and 15 bases separated the two germline ends. Germline loops: CDR1 SGDLS, CDR2 YYNGEE. The CDR3 has 15 amino acids. Here the CDR3 DNA reads TGTGCCAGCAGCGTAATGAGGGGGGGCAAAAATGAGCAGTTCTTC. It codes for CASSVMRGGKNEQFF.

The chain employs TRBV30 and TRBJ2-7; D not certain. V lost 0 bases and J 4 bases, leaving 7 bases between the germline ends. The CDR3 is 12 amino acids. Germline loops: CDR1 GTSNPN, CDR2 SVGIG (reference sequence). CDR3 amino acids: CAWSVREYEQYF. In nucleotides, the CDR3 is TGTGCCTGGAGTGTAAGAGAGTACGAGCAGTACTTC.

This clone was seen more than once but under ten times. The gene calls are TRBV10-3 and TRBJ1-1; 7 bases align to TRBD1. Germline V gene sequence: CDR1 ENHRY, CDR2 SYGVKD. The ends lost 5 bases at V and 5 bases at J; junction bases unmatched: 8. The CDR3 spans 14 residues. The CDR3 DNA reads as TGTGCCATCAGTAGACAGGGAGTGGGGACTGAAGCTTTCTTT. Translated: CAISRQGVGTEAFF.

The rearrangement links TRBV20-1 to TRBJ2-1, with 7 nucleotides matching TRBD1. This CDR3 has 10 amino acids. The V and J ends lost 6 bases and 13 bases, in that order; junction bases with no gene match: 6. The germline V gene encodes CDR1 DFQATT and CDR2 SNEGSKA (reference sequence). The CDR3 here is CSAREGAQFF. CDR3 DNA: TGCAGTGCCCGCGAGGGGGCTCAGTTCTTC.

The V call is TRBV6-4, the J call TRBJ2-1, with D perhaps matching TRBD1 (5 bases). The germline V gene encodes CDR1 MRHNA and CDR2 SNTAGT. The CDR3 length is 15 residues. Trimming removed 4 bases from V and 5 bases from J, with 15 bases in between. The CDR3 coding sequence is TGTGCCAGCAGTGTGGCAGGGTATCATGACAATGAGCAGTTCTTC. This encodes CASSVAGYHDNEQFF.

This rearrangement joins TRBV7-2 to TRBJ2-7; D is unresolved. The CDR3 consists of 12 residues. V was clipped by 3 bases and J by 2 bases, with 5 bases between them. Per the germline V gene, CDR1 is SGHTA and CDR2 is FQGNSA. CDR3 DNA sequence: TGTGCCAGCAGCTTGGTAGCCTACGAGCAGTACTTC. Encoded protein: CASSLVAYEQYF.

The J gene is TRBJ1-2, the V gene TRBV6-5; 12 nucleotides line up with TRBD1. With 0 bases clipped from V and 7 bases from J, the junction kept 6 bases outside the gene matches. Germline V gene data show CDR1 as MNHEY and CDR2 as SVGAGI. This CDR3 is built from 16 residues. DNA of the CDR3: TGTGCCAGCAGTTACTCGAGGGGACAGGGGGCGGGTGGCTACACCTTC. This sequence encodes CASSYSRGQGAGGYTF.

This clone was observed once. The chain links TRBV7-2 to TRBJ1-2; a weak D match, TRBD1 (5 bases). V lost 2 bases to trimming and J lost 0 bases, with 10 bases between them. In germline, CDR1 is SGHTA, CDR2 FQGNSA. The CDR3 covers 15 residues. CDR3 coding DNA: TGTGCCAGCAGCTTACAGGGTGGAGCTAACTATGGCTACACCTTC. This gives the protein CASSLQGGANYGYTF.

The chain links TRBV7-8 to TRBJ1-4, with D maybe TRBD1 (6 bases). V was pared by 4 bases and J by 0 bases, with 12 bases between. From germline, CDR1 is SGHVS and CDR2 FQNEAQ. The CDR3 is made up of 16 amino acids. CDR3 amino acids: CASSYAGTPTNEKLFF. The CDR3 DNA reads TGTGCCAGCAGCTATGCAGGGACACCAACTAATGAAAAACTGTTTTTT.

This CDR3 reads CASSYRVQETQYF. CDR3 coding DNA: TGTGCCAGCAGCTACAGGGTGCAAGAGACCCAGTACTTC. The V call is TRBV7-2, the J call TRBJ2-5; possibly TRBD1 for D (6 bases). CDR1 SGHTA and CDR2 FQGNSA come from the germline V gene. V lost 4 bases and J lost 2, with 8 bases in between. The CDR3 runs to 13 residues.

The chain links TRBV5-4 to TRBJ1-3, with D possibly being TRBD1 (6 bases). Trimming removed 4 bases from V and 0 bases from J, with 11 bases in between. This CDR3 is 15 amino acids long. In germline, CDR1 is SGHNT, CDR2 YYREEE (reference sequence). Here the CDR3 reads CASSPGQPSGNTIYF. The CDR3 nucleotides read TGTGCCAGCAGCCCCGGACAGCCCTCTGGAAACACCATATATTTT.

The genes are TRBV4-2 and TRBJ2-7, with D possibly TRBD1 on 6 matching bases. This CDR3 is 18 amino acids long. V dropped 2 bases and J dropped 1 base, with 21 bases sitting between them. Germline-derived CDR1 and CDR2 are LGHNA and YNFKEQ. The CDR3 loop reads CASSQITGTSPLSYEQYF. Written as DNA, the CDR3 is TGTGCCAGCAGCCAAATCACAGGGACCTCACCTTTATCCTACGAGCAGTACTTC.

V and J are TRBV25-1 and TRBJ1-2, with 8 bases lining up with TRBD1. This CDR3 region has 13 residues. Trimming cost V 6 bases and J 7 bases; bases outside gene matches: 7. Germline V gives CDR1 MGHDK, CDR2 SYGVNS. The DNA of the CDR3 is TGTGCCAGCAGAAAGACAGGGGATGCTGGCTACACCTTC. This translates into CASRKTGDAGYTF.

The CDR3 nucleotides read TGTGCCTGGAGGTTCGGGACATCAGGAGGAGCTTTCTTT. It yields the protein CAWRFGTSGGAFF. The chain has TRBV30 and TRBJ1-1; D is perhaps TRBD1 (6 bases). In germline, CDR1 is GTSNPN, CDR2 SVGIG (reference sequence). Trimming shortened V by 3 bases and J by 10 bases, and 18 bases separated the two germline ends. The length of the CDR3 is 13 residues.

Notes on this clone: One end of the junction does not line up with germline, which may come from a read error. This chain links TRBV7-7 with TRBJ2-1; 12 bases fit TRBD2. Germline V gives CDR1 SSHAT, CDR2 FNYEAQ (reference sequence). The CDR3 has 16 amino acids. The DNA of the CDR3 is TGTGCTAGCAGCTTAGATCCTAGCGGGGGGGCCCAAGAGCAGTTCTTC. Amino acid sequence: CASSLDPSGGAQEQFF.

This clone has just one count. V is TRBV2 and J is TRBJ1-6, with 10 bases lining up with TRBD1. This CDR3 is built from 18 residues. The ends lost 4 bases at V and 0 bases at J; junction bases unmatched: 6. Germline CDR1 SNHLY, CDR2 FYNNEI. The CDR3 bases are TGTGCCAGCAGTGCGGGTGGGACAGGGGTCTCCTATAATTCACCCCTCCACTTT. This translates into CASSAGGTGVSYNSPLHF.